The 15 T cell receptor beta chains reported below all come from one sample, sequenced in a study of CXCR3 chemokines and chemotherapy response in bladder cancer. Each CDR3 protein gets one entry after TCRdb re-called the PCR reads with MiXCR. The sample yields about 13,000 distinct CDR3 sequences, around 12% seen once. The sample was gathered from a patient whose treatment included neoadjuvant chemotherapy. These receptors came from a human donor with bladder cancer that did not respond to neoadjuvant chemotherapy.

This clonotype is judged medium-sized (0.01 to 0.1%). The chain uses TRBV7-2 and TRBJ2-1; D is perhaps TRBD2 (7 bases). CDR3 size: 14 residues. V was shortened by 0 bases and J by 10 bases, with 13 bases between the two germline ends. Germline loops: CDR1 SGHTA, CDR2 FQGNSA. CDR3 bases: TGTGCCAGCAGCTTAGCGGGGGGGCTTGGCGAGCAGTTCTTC. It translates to CASSLAGGLGEQFF.

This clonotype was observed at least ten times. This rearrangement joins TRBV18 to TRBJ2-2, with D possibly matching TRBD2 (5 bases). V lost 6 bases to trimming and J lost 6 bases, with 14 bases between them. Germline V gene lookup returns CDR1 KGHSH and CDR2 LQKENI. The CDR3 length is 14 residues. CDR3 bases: TGTGCCAGCTCCCCTTCCGACGGGGCCGGGGAGCTGTTTTTT. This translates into CASSPSDGAGELFF.

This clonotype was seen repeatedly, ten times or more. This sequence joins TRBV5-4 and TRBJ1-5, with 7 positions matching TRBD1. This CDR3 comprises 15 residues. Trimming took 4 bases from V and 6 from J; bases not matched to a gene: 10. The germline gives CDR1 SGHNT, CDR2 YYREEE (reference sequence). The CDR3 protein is CASSIQGKKAQPQHF. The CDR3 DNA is TGTGCCAGCAGCATACAGGGGAAGAAGGCTCAGCCCCAGCATTTT.

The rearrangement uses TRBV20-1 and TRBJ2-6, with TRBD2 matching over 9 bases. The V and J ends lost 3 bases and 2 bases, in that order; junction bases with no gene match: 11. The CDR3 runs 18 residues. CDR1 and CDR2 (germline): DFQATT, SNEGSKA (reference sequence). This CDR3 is CSASPLAGFPAGANVLTF. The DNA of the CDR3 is TGCAGTGCTAGTCCCCTAGCGGGATTTCCCGCTGGGGCCAACGTCCTGACTTTC.

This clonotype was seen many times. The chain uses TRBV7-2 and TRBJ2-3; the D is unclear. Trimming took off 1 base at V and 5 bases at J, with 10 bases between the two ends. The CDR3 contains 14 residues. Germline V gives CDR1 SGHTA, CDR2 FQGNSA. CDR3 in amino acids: CASSLVVLRDTQYF. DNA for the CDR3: TGTGCCAGCAGCTTAGTGGTGTTAAGAGATACGCAGTATTTT.

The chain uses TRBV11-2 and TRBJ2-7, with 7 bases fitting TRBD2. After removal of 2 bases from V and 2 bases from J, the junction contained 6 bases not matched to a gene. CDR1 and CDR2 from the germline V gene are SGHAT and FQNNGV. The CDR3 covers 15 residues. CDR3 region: CASSLSVGGPYEQYF. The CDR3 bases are TGTGCCAGCAGCTTATCAGTGGGAGGGCCCTACGAGCAGTACTTC. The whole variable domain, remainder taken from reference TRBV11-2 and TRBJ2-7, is EAGVAQSPRYKIIEKRQSVAFWCNPISGHATLYWYQQILGQGPKLLIQFQNNGVVDDSQLPKDRFSAERLKGVDSTLKIQPAKLEDSAVYLCASSLSVGGPYEQYFGPGTRLTVT.

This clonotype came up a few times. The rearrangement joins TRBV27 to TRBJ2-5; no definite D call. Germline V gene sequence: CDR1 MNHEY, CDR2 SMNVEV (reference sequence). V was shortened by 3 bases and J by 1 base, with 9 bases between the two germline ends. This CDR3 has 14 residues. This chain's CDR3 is CASSFDNLQETQYF. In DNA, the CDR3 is TGTGCCAGCAGTTTCGACAACCTCCAAGAGACCCAGTACTTC.

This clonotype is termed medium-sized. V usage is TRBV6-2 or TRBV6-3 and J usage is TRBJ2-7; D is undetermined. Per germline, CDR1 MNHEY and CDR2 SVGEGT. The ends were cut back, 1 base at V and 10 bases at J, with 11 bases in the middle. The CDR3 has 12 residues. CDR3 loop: CASSYFKDVQYF. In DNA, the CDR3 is TGTGCCAGCAGTTACTTCAAGGACGTCCAGTACTTC.

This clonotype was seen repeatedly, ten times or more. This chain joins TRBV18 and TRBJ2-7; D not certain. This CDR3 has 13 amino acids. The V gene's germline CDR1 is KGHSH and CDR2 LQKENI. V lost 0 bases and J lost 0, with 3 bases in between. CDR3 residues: CASSPPSSYEQYF. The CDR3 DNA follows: TGTGCCAGCTCACCACCTAGCTCCTACGAGCAGTACTTC.

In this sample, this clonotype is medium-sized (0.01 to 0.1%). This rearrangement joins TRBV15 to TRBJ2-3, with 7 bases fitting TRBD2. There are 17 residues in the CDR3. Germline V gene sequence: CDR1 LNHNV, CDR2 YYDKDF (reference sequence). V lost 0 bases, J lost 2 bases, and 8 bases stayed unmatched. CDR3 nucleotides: TGTGCCACCAGCAGAGATGAGGGAGGGTTTCACACAGATACGCAGTATTTT. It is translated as CATSRDEGGFHTDTQYF.

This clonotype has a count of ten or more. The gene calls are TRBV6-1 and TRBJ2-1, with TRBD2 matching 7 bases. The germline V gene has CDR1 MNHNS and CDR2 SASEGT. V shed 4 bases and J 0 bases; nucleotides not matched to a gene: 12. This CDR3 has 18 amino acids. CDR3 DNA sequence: TGTGCCAGCAGTGGCTTTTCTAGCGGTCTTAGCTCCTACAATGAGCAGTTCTTC. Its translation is CASSGFSSGLSSYNEQFF.

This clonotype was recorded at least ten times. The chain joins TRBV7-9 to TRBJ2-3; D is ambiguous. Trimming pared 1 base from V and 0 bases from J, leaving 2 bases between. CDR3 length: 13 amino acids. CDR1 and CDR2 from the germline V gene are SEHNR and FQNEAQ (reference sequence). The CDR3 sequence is CASSLESTDTQYF. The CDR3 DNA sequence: TGTGCCAGCAGCTTAGAGAGCACAGATACGCAGTATTTT. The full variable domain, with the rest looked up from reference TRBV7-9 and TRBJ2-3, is DTGVSQNPRHKITKRGQNVTFRCDPISEHNRLYWYRQTLGQGPEFLTYFQNEAQLEKSRLLSDRFSAERPKGSFSTLEIQRTEQGDSAMYLCASSLESTDTQYFGPGTRLTVL.

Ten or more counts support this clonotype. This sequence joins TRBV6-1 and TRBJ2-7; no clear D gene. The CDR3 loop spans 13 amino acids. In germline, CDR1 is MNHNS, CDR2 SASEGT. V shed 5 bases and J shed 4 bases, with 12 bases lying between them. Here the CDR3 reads CASSRDKVYEQYF. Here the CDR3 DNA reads TGTGCCAGCAGTCGAGACAAAGTTTACGAGCAGTACTTC.

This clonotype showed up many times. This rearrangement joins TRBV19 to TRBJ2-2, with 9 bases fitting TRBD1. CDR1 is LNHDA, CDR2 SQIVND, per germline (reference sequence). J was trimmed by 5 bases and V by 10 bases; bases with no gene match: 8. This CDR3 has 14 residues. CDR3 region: CATFDRGRTGELFF. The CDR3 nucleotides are TGTGCCACTTTTGACAGGGGGAGGACCGGGGAGCTGTTTTTT. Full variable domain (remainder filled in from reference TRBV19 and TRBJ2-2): DGGITQSPKYLFRKEGQNVTLSCEQNLNHDAMYWYRQDPGQGLRLIYYSQIVNDFQKGDIAEGYSVSREKKESFPLTVTSAQKNPTAFYLCATFDRGRTGELFFGEGSRLTVL.

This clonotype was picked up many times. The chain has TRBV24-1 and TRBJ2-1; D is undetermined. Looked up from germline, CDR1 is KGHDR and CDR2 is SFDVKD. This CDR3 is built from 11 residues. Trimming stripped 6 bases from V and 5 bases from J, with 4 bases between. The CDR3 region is CATSRNNEQFF. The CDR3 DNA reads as TGTGCCACCAGTAGGAACAATGAGCAGTTCTTC.